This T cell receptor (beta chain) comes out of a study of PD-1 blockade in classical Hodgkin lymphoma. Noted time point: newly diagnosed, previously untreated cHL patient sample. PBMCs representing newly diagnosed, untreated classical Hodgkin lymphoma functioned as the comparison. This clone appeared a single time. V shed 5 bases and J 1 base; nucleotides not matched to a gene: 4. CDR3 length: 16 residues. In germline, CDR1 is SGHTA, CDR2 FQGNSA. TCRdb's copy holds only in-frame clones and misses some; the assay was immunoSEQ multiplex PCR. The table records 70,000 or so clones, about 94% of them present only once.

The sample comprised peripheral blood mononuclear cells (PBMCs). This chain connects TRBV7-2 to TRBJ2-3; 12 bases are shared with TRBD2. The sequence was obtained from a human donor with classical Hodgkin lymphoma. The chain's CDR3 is CASSTGLAGRTDTQYF. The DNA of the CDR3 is TGTGCCAGCAGCACAGGACTAGCGGGACGCACAGATACGCAGTATTTT.